This T cell receptor beta chain was found in a study of OX40 agonist ivuxolimab in advanced cancers. In terms of the full investigation: Ivuxolimab, which targeted the costimulatory receptor OX40 (CD134), was an agonistic, fully human IgG2 monoclonal antibody. Intravenous ivuxolimab was administered to patients every 2 weeks at six dose levels: 0.01, 0.1, 0.3, 1.5, 3 and 10 mg/kg. Of the 50 to 55 patients in dose escalation, around 19 had hepatocellular carcinoma, some 15 had melanoma, 9 had renal cell carcinoma and 9 had head and neck cancer. The dose-escalation cohort was over 70% male with a mean age of approximately 60 years, ranging from roughly 20 to 80. Prior anti-PD-1, anti-PD-L1 or anti-CTLA-4 therapy was permitted, and about two fifths of dose-escalation patients had received checkpoint inhibitors. Partial responses occurred in three dose-escalation patients: two with cutaneous melanoma and one with hepatocellular carcinoma. Peripheral TCRbeta sequencing was intended to test whether TCR sequence diversity was altered and clonal T-cell expansion was caused by ivuxolimab. The monotherapy dose-escalation portion (N ≈ 52 patients) of the phase I ivuxolimab trial is reported in the paper.

The CDR3, from cysteine to phenylalanine, totals 14 residues. Kept here is only the CDR3 DNA, which spans 42 bases and is read in frame from base 1. According to the germline V gene (reference sequence), CDR1 reads MNHNY and CDR2 reads SVGAGI. Relative to germline, V is 4 bases shorter and J is 1 base shorter, with 10 bases between their ends. Notes on this clone: What antigen it recognizes has not been identified. No much larger clone is present one base from it, and per-base qualities are unavailable.

Patients with a history of autoimmune disease or receiving systemic immunosuppression were excluded from the trial. Peripheral blood for TCR sequencing was collected from all dose cohorts at baseline, on cycle 4 day 1, and on cycle 7 day 1. The samples were taken from a phase I, first-in-human, multicenter, open-label dose-escalation trial of ivuxolimab. Adults with locally advanced or metastatic head and neck squamous cell, hepatocellular, melanoma or renal cell carcinoma were enrolled in the trial. CD4+ and CD8+ T cells were sorted separately from peripheral blood before TCR sequencing. Overall results and qualifications from the work: The antigen specificity of the peripheral T cells that underwent clonal expansion was not determined. At doses of 0.1 to 3.0 mg/kg, clonal expansion of both CD4+ and CD8+ blood T cells was observed from baseline to week 6. After ivuxolimab, CD8+ T cells had more expanded clones than CD4+ T cells on average. Low levels of normalized T-cell clonal expansion were also shown by some nonresponding patients. In the 0.1-3.0 mg/kg groups, partial responders were among the patients with the lowest normalized peripheral clonal expansion, particularly in CD8+ T cells.

To sequence the TCRbeta CDR3 region, genomic DNA was isolated from the sorted cells. The immunoSEQ Assay was used for sequencing of TCRbeta CDR3 regions. Entries here come from immuneACCESS through TCRdb and include only in-frame sequences with V and J called. Some clones fail to appear in such tables; in the studies checked, an unresolved V gene covers under half of the shortfall, and the cause of the remainder is unknown. The sample yields about 31,000 clones; about 90% were counted once. The ten most abundant clones make up about 4.4% of the sample. The receptor comes from an adult with an advanced solid tumor such as melanoma, head and neck, liver or kidney cancer. Recombination linked TRBV6-6 to TRBJ2-5; the D gene is perhaps TRBD2, from 6 matching bases. The specimen was CD4+ or CD8+ T cells sorted from blood, collected in a trial of the OX40 agonist ivuxolimab. The DNA sequence reads TGTGCCAGCAGTTCAAGCGGGCCCCAAGAGACCCAGTACTTC. This codes for CASSSSGPQETQYF.